This T cell receptor beta chain is from a study of blood T cell repertoires in COVID-19. This CDR3 is built from 14 residues. The germline gives CDR1 SGHAT, CDR2 FQNNGV. Between the trimmed V and J ends, which lost 5 bases and 5 bases, there was a span of 15 bases. TCRdb's table, derived via immunoSEQ multiplex PCR, lists solely in-frame clones and lacks some. This table holds about 88,000 clones, 90% to 95% found once. This receptor was identified in a man between 60 and 75 years old with acute or convalescent COVID-19. Sequenced input: peripheral blood. This chain connects TRBV11-2 to TRBJ1-1; D ambiguous. The CDR3 DNA sequence: TGTGCCAGCAGCCGCGGTGAGCCCGGAACTGAAGCTTTCTTT. This sequence encodes CASSRGEPGTEAFF. Filled out from reference TRBV11-2 and TRBJ1-1, the complete variable domain reads EAGVAQSPRYKIIEKRQSVAFWCNPISGHATLYWYQQILGQGPKLLIQFQNNGVVDDSQLPKDRFSAERLKGVDSTLKIQPAKLEDSAVYLCASSRGEPGTEAFFGQGTRLTVV.